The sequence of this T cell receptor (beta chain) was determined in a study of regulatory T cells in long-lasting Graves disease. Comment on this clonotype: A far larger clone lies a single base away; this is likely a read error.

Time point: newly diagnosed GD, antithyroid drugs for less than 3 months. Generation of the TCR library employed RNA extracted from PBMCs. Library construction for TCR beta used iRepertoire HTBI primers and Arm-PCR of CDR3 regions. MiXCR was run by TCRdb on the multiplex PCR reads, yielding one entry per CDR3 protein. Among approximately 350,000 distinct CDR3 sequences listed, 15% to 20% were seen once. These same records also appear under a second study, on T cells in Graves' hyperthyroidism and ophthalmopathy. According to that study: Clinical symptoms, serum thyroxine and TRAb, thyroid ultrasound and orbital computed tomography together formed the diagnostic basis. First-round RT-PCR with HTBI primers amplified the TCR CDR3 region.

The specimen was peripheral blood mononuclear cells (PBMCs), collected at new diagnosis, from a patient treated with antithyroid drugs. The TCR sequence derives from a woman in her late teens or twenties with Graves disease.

CDR3 loop: CASSLLAGGFDEQYF. The CDR3 DNA reads as TGTGCCAGCAGCCTCCTCGCGGGAGGGTTCGATGAGCAGTACTTC. The rearrangement links TRBV3-1 to TRBJ2-4, with TRBD2 matching 9 bases. V dropped 4 bases and J dropped 13; count of bases not matched to a gene: 14. CDR1 is LGHDT and CDR2 is YNNKEL in the germline V gene (reference sequence). The CDR3 sequence is 15 residues long.